These T cell receptor beta chains were read from a single sample in a study of blood T cell repertoires in COVID-19. Sequencing was performed with immunoSEQ multiplex PCR; in TCRdb, only in-frame clones are kept and a portion is missing. In the table there are 200,000 or so clones, around 86% of which are singletons. The source material was PBMCs or T cells enriched from blood (not recorded which). The receptors originated from a woman in her 40s with acute COVID-19. CDR3s include the opening cysteine and the closing phenylalanine or tryptophan. Fields, in order: D gene, J gene, V gene, clone size, CDR3 protein, CDR3 DNA. The D gene is left open where the match is weak. Only part of the rows carry a size: once, few, many, or a class if the clone is expanded.

>-|TRBJ1-2|TRBV5-5|-
CASSPGGGLNYGYTF
TGTGCCAGCAGCCCCGGGGGAGGGCTTAACTATGGCTACACCTTC
>-|TRBJ1-3|TRBV5-1|-
CASSLVRDSGNTIYF
TGCGCCAGCAGCTTGGTCAGGGACTCTGGAAACACCATATATTTT
>TRBD1|TRBJ1-1|TRBV19|few
CASSRKTRDSPEAFF
TGTGCCAGTAGTCGAAAAACCCGGGACAGCCCTGAAGCTTTCTTT
>-|TRBJ2-2|TRBV19|-
CASSIVTGPNTGELFF
TGTGCCAGTAGTATAGTAACGGGTCCGAACACCGGGGAGCTGTTTTTT
>-|TRBJ1-2|TRBV29-1|once
CSVGADGGPGYTF
TGCAGCGTTGGCGCGGACGGAGGTCCCGGCTACACCTTC
>TRBD1|TRBJ1-1|TRBV5-1|-
CASSSGQGLAEAFF
TGCGCCAGCAGCTCCGGACAGGGACTGGCTGAAGCTTTCTTT
>-|TRBJ2-5|TRBV7-3|-
CASSPPGAETQYF
TGTGCCAGCAGCCCCCCCGGAGCTGAGACCCAGTACTTC
>TRBD1|TRBJ1-1|TRBV27|-
CASSVRQGMNTEAFF
TGTGCCAGCAGCGTAAGACAGGGGATGAACACTGAAGCTTTCTTT
>TRBD1|TRBJ1-1|TRBV9|few
CASSVATGDTEAFF
TGTGCCAGCAGCGTAGCTACAGGGGACACTGAAGCTTTCTTT
>-|TRBJ1-5|TRBV3-1/TRBV3-2|once
CASSQHNPIYYSNQPQHF
TGTGCCAGCAGCCAACACAATCCCATTTACTATAGCAATCAGCCCCAGCATTTT
>-|TRBJ1-1|TRBV11-2|-
CASSLPERGYTEAFF
TGTGCCAGCAGCCTCCCCGAGAGAGGGTACACTGAAGCTTTCTTT
>-|TRBJ1-1|TRBV2|once
CASSAGFVAFF
TGTGCCAGCAGTGCAGGGTTCGTAGCTTTCTTT
>TRBD2|TRBJ2-1|TRBV7-8|once
CATGGGGAVYEQFF
TGTGCCACCGGGGGCGGGGGGGCCGTCTATGAGCAGTTCTTC
>-|TRBJ1-4|TRBV27|-
CASSPPPYF
TGTGCCAGCAGTCCCCCCCCCTATTTT
>TRBD1|TRBJ1-2|TRBV4-1|few
CASSTPGTGPIDYGYTF
TGCGCCAGCAGCACTCCAGGGACAGGGCCAATAGACTATGGCTACACCTTC
>-|TRBJ1-1|TRBV7-9|once
CASSLNRAGTEAFF
TGTGCCAGCAGCTTAAACAGGGCGGGCACTGAAGCTTTCTTT
>TRBD1|TRBJ1-5|TRBV7-2|few
CASSHRGNSNQPQHF
TGTGCCAGCAGCCACAGGGGGAATAGCAATCAGCCCCAGCATTTT
>TRBD2|TRBJ2-1|TRBV13|-
CASSQRTSGGKEQFF
TGTGCCAGCAGCCAACGGACTAGCGGGGGAAAGGAGCAGTTCTTC
>-|TRBJ2-4|TRBV5-1|-
CASSLGSLNRKNIQYF
TGCGCCAGCAGCTTGGGATCTCTGAACAGAAAAAACATTCAGTACTTC
>TRBD1|TRBJ1-1|TRBV6-5|-
CASSRSGTGGTEAFF
TGTGCCAGCAGTCGGTCCGGGACAGGGGGAACTGAAGCTTTCTTT
>-|TRBJ2-5|TRBV12-5|-
CASGGGRFQETQYF
TGTGCTAGTGGTGGAGGACGGTTCCAAGAGACCCAGTACTTC
>TRBD1|TRBJ2-5|TRBV7-9|-
CASSFLGTGEETQYF
TGTGCCAGCAGCTTCCTAGGGACAGGGGAAGAGACCCAGTACTTC
>-|TRBJ1-6|TRBV27|-
CASSYGQVNSPLHF
TGTGCCAGCAGTTACGGACAAGTAAATTCACCCCTCCACTTT
>-|TRBJ1-1|TRBV4-1|-
CASSHAIRVTTEAFF
TGCGCCAGCAGCCATGCCATCAGGGTAACCACTGAAGCTTTCTTT
>TRBD1|TRBJ1-5|TRBV2|-
CASSVPGGIQPQHF
TGTGCCAGCAGTGTTCCAGGGGGTATTCAGCCCCAGCATTTT
>TRBD1|TRBJ1-6|TRBV5-6|-
CASSLKRGLGNSPLHF
TGTGCCAGCAGCCTCAAAAGGGGGCTTGGGAATTCACCCCTCCACTTT
>-|TRBJ1-6|TRBV6-2/TRBV6-3|-
CASSSAGSLNSPLHF
TGTGCCAGCAGTTCGGCAGGATCGCTTAATTCACCCCTCCACTTT
>-|TRBJ2-2|TRBV19|-
CASSQGVGTGELFF
TGTGCCAGTAGTCAGGGCGTCGGCACCGGGGAGCTGTTTTTT
>-|TRBJ1-1|TRBV5-1|once
CASSFAAGVNTEAFF
TGCGCCAGCAGCTTTGCTGCGGGGGTGAACACTGAAGCTTTCTTT
>TRBD1|TRBJ1-1|TRBV7-9|-
CASSLQGGTEAFF
TGTGCCAGCAGCTTACAGGGGGGCACTGAAGCTTTCTTT
>-|TRBJ1-1|TRBV10-1|-
CASSENRDDTEAFF
TGCGCCAGCAGTGAAAACAGGGACGACACTGAAGCTTTCTTT
>-|TRBJ2-3|TRBV9|-
CASSVSLDTQYF
TGTGCCAGCAGCGTCTCGTTAGATACGCAGTATTTT
>TRBD1|TRBJ1-2|TRBV7-9|-
CASSHDRGYGYTF
TGTGCCAGCAGCCACGACAGGGGCTATGGCTACACCTTC
>-|TRBJ1-1|TRBV3-1/TRBV3-2|-
CASSQSGRGRNTEAFF
TGTGCCAGCAGCCAGAGCGGCCGAGGGCGTAACACTGAAGCTTTCTTT
>-|TRBJ1-1|TRBV7-3|once
CASSLSGERAFF
TGTGCCAGCAGCTTATCTGGGGAGAGGGCTTTCTTT
>TRBD1|TRBJ1-2|TRBV7-3|-
CAGVNRGVNGYTF
TGTGCCGGGGTTAACAGGGGGGTTAATGGCTACACCTTC
>-|TRBJ1-2|TRBV5-4|-
CASSFPDNPYGYTF
TGTGCCAGCAGCTTTCCTGACAATCCCTATGGCTACACCTTC
>-|TRBJ1-2|TRBV19|-
CASSAPRDFNYGYTF
TGTGCCAGTAGTGCTCCCCGGGATTTTAACTATGGCTACACCTTC
>-|TRBJ1-2|TRBV10-3|-
CATREAGNYGYTF
TGTGCCACCAGGGAGGCGGGGAACTATGGCTACACCTTC
>TRBD1|TRBJ1-2|TRBV7-3|once
CASSRTGGYGYTF
TGTGCCAGCAGCCGTACAGGGGGCTATGGCTACACCTTC
>TRBD1|TRBJ1-5|TRBV29-1|-
CSVQGGQGANQPQHF
TGCAGCGTTCAGGGGGGACAGGGTGCTAATCAGCCCCAGCATTTT
>TRBD1|TRBJ1-2|TRBV12-3/TRBV12-4|-
CASSLNRGDGYTF
TGTGCCAGCAGTTTAAACAGGGGAGATGGCTACACCTTC
>-|TRBJ1-3|TRBV27|-
CASSLRGGSNTIYF
TGTGCCAGCAGTTTAAGGGGAGGGAGTAACACCATATATTTT
>-|TRBJ1-4|TRBV3-1/TRBV3-2|-
CASSQGYSTSNEKLFF
TGTGCCAGCAGCCAAGGGTATTCCACAAGTAATGAAAAACTGTTTTTT
>-|TRBJ1-1|TRBV4-3|many
CASSQDRGGTEAFF
TGCGCCAGCAGCCAAGATAGAGGGGGCACTGAAGCTTTCTTT
>-|TRBJ1-2|TRBV6-5|-
CASTLVQGSHYGYTF
TGTGCCAGCACCCTGGTTCAGGGGAGTCACTATGGCTACACCTTC
>-|TRBJ1-5|TRBV7-2|-
CASSLERVGNQPQHF
TGTGCCAGCAGCTTAGAGAGGGTAGGCAATCAGCCCCAGCATTTT
>TRBD1|TRBJ1-2|TRBV29-1|-
CSVGTGDHTF
TGCAGCGTTGGGACAGGGGACCACACCTTC
>TRBD1|TRBJ1-1|TRBV4-1|-
CASSQGDRENTEAFF
TGCGCCAGCAGCCAAGGGGACAGGGAGAACACTGAAGCTTTCTTT
>TRBD1|TRBJ2-7|TRBV6-2/TRBV6-3|-
CASSRQGSPYEQYF
TGTGCCAGCAGCCGACAGGGCTCCCCCTACGAGCAGTACTTC
>-|TRBJ2-2|TRBV5-1|-
CASSLGRQGGSGELFF
TGCGCCAGCAGCTTGGGAAGACAGGGAGGTTCCGGGGAGCTGTTTTTT
>-|TRBJ1-1|TRBV6-5|few
CASSYILAGVNTEAFF
TGTGCCAGCAGTTACATCCTGGCGGGGGTCAACACTGAAGCTTTCTTT
>TRBD1|TRBJ1-4|TRBV18|-
CASSLGTGRNEKLFF
TGTGCCAGCTCACTTGGGACAGGGAGAAATGAAAAACTGTTTTTT